Each of the 20 T cell receptor beta chains below was sequenced from the same sample in a study of post-analysis software for immune sequencing data. Study outcomes and limitations: Five or six TRBV segments, TRBV5-6, TRBV5-1 and TRBV20-1 among them, were found more frequent in patients than controls.

Their specific antigens are unknown. Unique molecular identifiers tagged the TCR beta cDNA libraries. From the PCR reads, TCRdb called clonotypes with MiXCR, one entry per CDR3 protein. The sample has roughly 800,000 distinct CDR3 sequences, about 50% seen once. Sequencing used blood. The receptors derive from a girl aged 10-17 years with multiple sclerosis.

The J gene is TRBJ1-1, the V gene TRBV28, with no clear D. The CDR3 runs to 16 residues. Trimming removed 4 bases from V and 3 bases from J, with 18 bases in between. The germline V gene encodes CDR1 MDHEN and CDR2 SYDVKM. The CDR3 sequence is CASSSEDPRTHTEAFF. For the CDR3, the DNA is TGTGCCAGCAGTTCCGAGGATCCGAGAACTCACACTGAAGCTTTCTTT. Based on the CDR3 plus reference TRBV28 and TRBJ1-1, the full variable domain is DVKVTQSSRYLVKRTGEKVFLECVQDMDHENMFWYRQDPGLGLRLIYFSYDVKMKEKGDIPEGYSVSREKKERFSLILESASTNQTSMYLCASSSEDPRTHTEAFFGQGTRLTVV.

The rearrangement uses TRBV11-2 and TRBJ2-2; 8 nucleotides align to TRBD1. CDR1 is SGHAT and CDR2 is FQNNGV in the germline V gene. The CDR3 loop spans 14 amino acids. Trimming at V came to 7 bases and at J to 4 bases, leaving 5 bases not matched to a gene. The CDR3 DNA follows: TGTGCCAGCATGAGGACAGGGCGCACCGGGGAGCTGTTTTTT. Protein sequence: CASMRTGRTGELFF.

In its sample, this clonotype was seen a few times. The chain links TRBV7-9 to TRBJ2-3, with a tentative D call TRBD2 (5 bases). Germline V gene lookup returns CDR1 SEHNR and CDR2 FQNEAQ (reference sequence). Trimming shortened V by 4 bases and J by 5 bases, and 13 bases separated the two germline ends. The CDR3 extends over 14 amino acids. CDR3 sequence: CASSSRHGLDTQYF. The CDR3 DNA follows: TGTGCCAGCAGCTCCCGGCACGGACTAGATACGCAGTATTTT. The full variable domain, in which reference TRBV7-9 and TRBJ2-3 provide the parts outside the CDR3, is DTGVSQNPRHKITKRGQNVTFRCDPISEHNRLYWYRQTLGQGPEFLTYFQNEAQLEKSRLLSDRFSAERPKGSFSTLEIQRTEQGDSAMYLCASSSRHGLDTQYFGPGTRLTVL.

This clonotype has just a few counts. V is TRBV7-9 and J is TRBJ2-7; the match to TRBD2 covers 7 bases. The CDR3 is 14 residues long. V lost 4 bases, J lost 5 bases, and 8 bases stayed unmatched. Germline assignment: CDR1 SEHNR and CDR2 FQNEAQ (reference sequence). The CDR3 sequence is CASSSRGSNHEQYF. CDR3 sequence (DNA): TGTGCCAGCAGCTCGCGGGGGAGTAACCACGAGCAGTACTTC.

The chain couples TRBV6-5 to TRBJ2-1; the match to TRBD2 covers 7 bases. V shed 7 bases and J 4 bases; nucleotides not matched to a gene: 13. This CDR3 has 16 amino acids. Germline V gene sequence: CDR1 MNHEY, CDR2 SVGAGI. DNA for the CDR3: TGTGCCAGCACCTCTTGGGGCCAGCGGGGTTACAATGAGCAGTTCTTC. Amino acid sequence: CASTSWGQRGYNEQFF.

The V gene is TRBV25-1, the J gene TRBJ2-1; the D is unclear. Germline V CDR1 and CDR2: MGHDK, SYGVNS. The CDR3 loop spans 17 amino acids. Trimming removed 4 bases from V and 9 bases from J, with 25 bases in between. The CDR3 loop is CASSARSDFLYIGEQFF. CDR3 nucleotides: TGTGCCAGCAGTGCCCGTTCAGACTTTCTGTACATCGGTGAGCAGTTCTTC.

This clonotype showed up just a few times. The chain recombines TRBV2 with TRBJ2-1; no definite D call. This CDR3 region has 11 residues. Germline lookup yields CDR1 SNHLY and CDR2 FYNNEI. The V and J ends lost 5 bases and 7 bases respectively, with 6 bases between them. CDR3: CASSRRNEQFF. In DNA form, the CDR3 reads TGTGCCAGCAGTAGACGGAATGAGCAGTTCTTC.

The rearrangement joins TRBV29-1 to TRBJ2-3; D is uncertain. Per germline, CDR1 SQVTM and CDR2 ANQGSEA. The CDR3 runs to 12 residues. V gave up 7 bases and J gave up 4 bases, with 12 bases separating them. The CDR3 here is CSAASGPDTQYF. CDR3 sequence (DNA): TGCAGCGCCGCCTCTGGCCCAGATACGCAGTATTTT.

CDR3 loop: CASSLLRPTYNEQFF. The CDR3 DNA sequence: TGCGCCAGCAGCTTGTTACGGCCGACCTACAATGAGCAGTTCTTC. The chain combines TRBV5-1 with TRBJ2-1; D remains ambiguous. Per germline, CDR1 SGHRS and CDR2 YFSETQ. V gave up 1 base and J gave up 2 bases, with 10 bases separating them. The CDR3 is 15 amino acids.

The V and J genes are TRBV12-3 or TRBV12-4 and TRBJ2-1, with TRBD2 matching 8 bases. The CDR3 has 15 amino acids. V shed 6 bases and J 3 bases; nucleotides not matched to a gene: 7. The CDR3 bases are TGTGCCAGCAGAGTAGCGGGGTCAAGCTACAATGAGCAGTTCTTC. It is translated as CASRVAGSSYNEQFF.

V gene TRBV5-1 combines with J gene TRBJ2-7; D remains unclear. Germline-derived CDR1 and CDR2 are SGHRS and YFSETQ. This CDR3 spans 12 amino acids. Trimming took off 2 bases at V and 3 bases at J, with 6 bases between the two ends. The DNA of the CDR3 is TGCGCCAGCAGCTTTGCCGACTACGAGCAGTACTTC. The encoded protein is CASSFADYEQYF.

CDR3 sequence: CASSPSEGLALNEQFF. The CDR3 nucleotides are TGCGCCAGCAGCCCGAGTGAGGGACTAGCCCTCAATGAGCAGTTCTTC. The chain recombines TRBV5-1 with TRBJ2-1, with 9 nucleotides matching TRBD2. CDR3 length: 16 residues. Unmatched junction bases numbered 11, after V lost 4 bases and J lost 6 bases. Per germline, CDR1 SGHRS and CDR2 YFSETQ. The complete variable domain, with remaining parts taken from reference TRBV5-1 and TRBJ2-1, reads KAGVTQTPRYLIKTRGQQVTLSCSPISGHRSVSWYQQTPGQGLQFLFEYFSETQRNKGNFPGRFSGRQFSNSRSEMNVSTLELGDSALYLCASSPSEGLALNEQFFGPGTRLTVL.

The genes are TRBV2 and TRBJ1-2; 7 nucleotides agree with TRBD1. Germline V CDR1 and CDR2: SNHLY, FYNNEI. The V and J ends lost 4 bases and 3 bases, in that order; junction bases with no gene match: 5. The CDR3 contains 14 residues. The CDR3 reads CASSAHTGDYGYTF. CDR3 DNA sequence: TGTGCCAGCAGTGCCCACACAGGGGACTATGGCTACACCTTC.

The chain recombines TRBV6-5 with TRBJ1-2; D may be TRBD1 (5 bases). Germline V gene lookup returns CDR1 MNHEY and CDR2 SVGAGI. The CDR3 is 15 residues long. V was pared by 7 bases and J by 1 base, with 16 bases between. The CDR3 nucleotides are TGTGCCAGCAAAAACCGGGACCCAGATAACTATGGCTACACCTTC. The encoded protein is CASKNRDPDNYGYTF.

The CDR3 nucleotides read TGCAGTGCTAGTACGACTAGCGGGGGCCGCACAGATACGCAGTATTTT. Its translation: CSASTTSGGRTDTQYF. This chain uses TRBV20-1 with TRBJ2-3; 12 nucleotides align to TRBD2. CDR3 length equals 16 residues. V shed 3 bases, J shed 1 base, and the junction held 5 bases outside the gene matches. In germline, CDR1 is DFQATT, CDR2 SNEGSKA (reference sequence).

V is TRBV25-1 and J is TRBJ1-1; 8 positions match TRBD1. The CDR3 covers 13 residues. V dropped 8 bases and J dropped 6; count of bases not matched to a gene: 8. Germline CDR1 and CDR2: MGHDK and SYGVNS. Here the CDR3 reads CASVDRVKAEAFF. The CDR3 DNA follows: TGTGCCAGCGTGGACAGGGTTAAGGCTGAAGCTTTCTTT.

CDR3 residues: CASSPTPGRNYGYTF. In nucleotides, the CDR3 is TGTGCCAGCAGTCCCACCCCTGGCAGAAACTATGGCTACACCTTC. This chain links TRBV12-3 or TRBV12-4 with TRBJ1-2, with unresolved D. V lost 5 bases and J lost 2, with 15 bases in between. CDR3 size: 15 residues.

This chain connects TRBV7-8 to TRBJ2-1, with D perhaps assigned TRBD1 or TRBD2 (5 bases each). CDR3 length: 18 residues. From germline, CDR1 is SGHVS and CDR2 FQNEAQ. V was shortened by 3 bases and J by 5 bases, with 23 bases between the two germline ends. CDR3 in DNA: TGTGCCAGCAGCTTGCTCCAAGAGGGCCTACCCAGGGACAATGAGCAGTTCTTC. Translating it yields CASSLLQEGLPRDNEQFF.

This clonotype was observed a single time. The rearrangement uses TRBV12-5 and TRBJ2-1; 12 bases fit TRBD2. V was pared by 6 bases and J by 6 bases, with 6 bases of the junction left unmatched. Germline CDR1 and CDR2: LGHNT and FRNRAP. The CDR3 consists of 15 residues. This CDR3 is CASGRTSGDFNEQFF. CDR3 nucleotide sequence: TGTGCTAGTGGAAGGACTAGCGGGGATTTCAATGAGCAGTTCTTC. Variable domain in full (rest from reference TRBV12-5 and TRBJ2-1): DARVTQTPRHKVTEMGQEVTMRCQPILGHNTVFWYRQTMMQGLELLAYFRNRAPLDDSGMPKDRFSAEMPDATLATLKIQPSEPRDSAVYFCASGRTSGDFNEQFFGPGTRLTVL.

The chain links TRBV20-1 to TRBJ2-1, with 10 positions matching TRBD1. This CDR3 is 15 amino acids long. J was trimmed by 9 bases and V by 6 bases; bases with no gene match: 14. CDR1 and CDR2 from the germline V gene are DFQATT and SNEGSKA (reference sequence). Written as DNA, the CDR3 is TGCAGTGCCCTCAGAGACAGGGGGCGATTGGGTGAGCAGTTCTTC. As protein: CSALRDRGRLGEQFF.